The 15 T cell receptor beta chains in this list originate from one sample, sequenced in a study of blood T cell repertoires in COVID-19. The protocol was immunoSEQ multiplex PCR, while the TCRdb copy is restricted to in-frame clones and leaves out a portion. The sample yields almost 250,000 clones, roughly 86% seen once. The sample was peripheral blood. The receptors come from a woman of 80 years or more with COVID-19, enrolled during active disease.

This chain links TRBV10-1 with TRBJ2-1; maybe TRBD2 (7 bases). This CDR3 is built from 16 residues. From germline, CDR1 is WNHNN and CDR2 SYGVQD (reference sequence). V dropped 2 bases and J dropped 9 bases, with 20 bases sitting between them. This CDR3 reads CASSEDGRGRSGEQFF. CDR3 sequence (DNA): TGCGCCAGCAGTGAGGACGGGCGGGGGCGCTCCGGTGAGCAGTTCTTC.

This chain uses TRBV5-1 with TRBJ2-7; TRBD2 matches at 10 bases. CDR1 is SGHRS and CDR2 is YFSETQ in the germline V gene. The CDR3 is made up of 16 amino acids. Germline trimming cut 3 bases from V and 1 base from J; bases unmatched to any gene: 7. Here the CDR3 reads CASSSATSGASYEQYF. DNA of the CDR3: TGCGCCAGCAGCTCCGCTACTAGCGGGGCTTCCTACGAGCAGTACTTC. The whole variable domain, remainder taken from reference TRBV5-1 and TRBJ2-7, is KAGVTQTPRYLIKTRGQQVTLSCSPISGHRSVSWYQQTPGQGLQFLFEYFSETQRNKGNFPGRFSGRQFSNSRSEMNVSTLELGDSALYLCASSSATSGASYEQYFGPGTRLTVT.

The rearrangement joins TRBV11-3 to TRBJ2-1, with TRBD2 identical over 13 bases. V lost 5 bases and J lost 8; bases outside the gene matches: 9. Per the germline V gene, CDR1 is SGHNT and CDR2 is YENEEA. The length of the CDR3 is 16 residues. The CDR3 region is CASSIGLAGAKDEQFF. CDR3 nucleotides: TGTGCCAGCAGCATCGGACTAGCGGGGGCCAAGGATGAGCAGTTCTTC.

The chain joins TRBV30 to TRBJ1-5, with D perhaps matching TRBD1 (6 bases). Trimming shortened V by 4 bases and J by 1 base, and 11 bases separated the two germline ends. Germline CDR1 and CDR2: GTSNPN and SVGIG (reference sequence). This CDR3 has 14 amino acids. The CDR3 sequence is CAWMRRGSNQPQHF. The CDR3 DNA reads as TGTGCCTGGATGCGCAGGGGAAGCAATCAGCCCCAGCATTTT.

The rearrangement links TRBV7-3 to TRBJ1-1; D call uncertain. Trimming left V 7 bases short and J 4 bases short, with 10 bases between. CDR3 size: 12 residues. The germline gives CDR1 SGHTA, CDR2 FQGTGA. The CDR3 sequence is CASKGEGTEAFF. CDR3 nucleotide sequence: TGTGCCAGCAAGGGAGAAGGCACTGAAGCTTTCTTT. Together with reference TRBV7-3 and TRBJ1-1, the CDR3 gives the full variable domain: GAGVSQTPSNKVTEKGKYVELRCDPISGHTALYWYRQSLGQGPEFLIYFQGTGAADDSGLPNDRFFAVRPEGSVSTLKIQRTERGDSAVYLCASKGEGTEAFFGQGTRLTVV.

The chain recombines TRBV5-4 with TRBJ2-7, with D possibly matching TRBD2 (7 bases). The CDR3 spans 14 residues. V gave up 2 bases and J gave up 6 bases, with 15 bases separating them. Germline V lookup: CDR1 SGHNT, CDR2 YYREEE (reference sequence). The CDR3 sequence is CASSFAGAEVEQYF. The CDR3 coding sequence is TGTGCCAGCAGCTTCGCGGGGGCAGAGGTCGAGCAGTACTTC.

The chain couples TRBV19 to TRBJ2-4; 12 nucleotides agree with TRBD2. The J segment lost 7 bases and the V segment lost 6 bases, leaving 10 bases of the junction unmatched. This CDR3 is built from 16 residues. Germline-derived CDR1 and CDR2 are LNHDA and SQIVND (reference sequence). Here the CDR3 DNA reads TGTGCCAGTAGCGAACTAGCGGGGGGAGGGAAGAACATTCAGTACTTC. This translates into CASSELAGGGKNIQYF.

DNA for the CDR3: TGTGCCTGGAGTGTACTCGTAGGGGCCGCTGGCTACACCTTC. Protein sequence: CAWSVLVGAAGYTF. The chain carries TRBV30 and TRBJ1-2; D is possibly TRBD1 (5 bases). The length of the CDR3 is 14 residues. Germline-derived CDR1 and CDR2 are GTSNPN and SVGIG (reference sequence). V was trimmed by 0 bases and J by 7 bases, leaving 15 bases between them.

The rearrangement joins TRBV19 to TRBJ2-3, with D possibly matching TRBD2 (5 bases). Trimming shortened V by 5 bases and J by 1 base, and 10 bases separated the two germline ends. The germline V gene encodes CDR1 LNHDA and CDR2 SQIVND (reference sequence). The CDR3 spans 14 residues. CDR3 sequence reads: CASSEGVGTDTQYF. CDR3 DNA: TGTGCCAGTAGTGAGGGAGTGGGCACAGATACGCAGTATTTT.

The gene calls are TRBV3-1 (or the pseudogene TRBV3-2) and TRBJ1-5; D not resolved. Germline CDR1 and CDR2: LGHDT and YNNKEL (reference sequence). The CDR3 runs to 14 residues. V dropped 5 bases and J dropped 3 bases, with 11 bases sitting between them. The CDR3 protein is CASSSTGNNQPQHF. CDR3 nucleotides: TGTGCCAGCAGCTCTACCGGGAACAATCAGCCCCAGCATTTT.

The rearrangement joins TRBV9 to TRBJ1-6; 11 nucleotides line up with TRBD1. The CDR3 is 15 amino acids. Germline values: CDR1 SGDLS, CDR2 YYNGEE. V shed 4 bases, J shed 7 bases, and the junction held 4 bases outside the gene matches. CDR3 nucleotides: TGTGCCAGCAGCCTGGGGACAGGGGGGAATTCACCCCTCCACTTT. Translation: CASSLGTGGNSPLHF. Together with reference TRBV9 and TRBJ1-6, the CDR3 gives the full variable domain: DSGVTQTPKHLITATGQRVTLRCSPRSGDLSVYWYQQSLDQGLQFLIQYYNGEERAKGNILERFSAQQFPDLHSELNLSSLELGDSALYFCASSLGTGGNSPLHFGNGTRLTVT.

Regarding this clone: The same CDR3 also results from other DNA sequences found in this sample. The chain has TRBV7-7 and TRBJ2-5, with TRBD2 matching over 7 bases. This CDR3 has 13 residues. V lost 0 bases and J lost 5; bases outside the gene matches: 0. Looked up from germline, CDR1 is SSHAT and CDR2 is FNYEAQ (reference sequence). The DNA of the CDR3 is TGTGCCAGCAGCTTAGCGGGGGGGGAGACCCAGTACTTC. This translates into CASSLAGGETQYF.

The J gene is TRBJ1-2, the V gene TRBV5-1; 9 bases map to TRBD1. V lost 0 bases, J lost 6 bases, and 9 bases stayed unmatched. This CDR3 region has 16 residues. Per germline, CDR1 SGHRS and CDR2 YFSETQ. Here the CDR3 DNA reads TGCGCCAGCAGCTTGGCTATACGGACAGGGGAGGATGGCTACACCTTC. This gives the protein CASSLAIRTGEDGYTF.

As regards this clone: One end of the junction is discordant with germline, which a read error may explain. The CDR3 region has the DNA TGTGCCAGCTGTGAGGGGGGACGTGAGCAGTTCTTC. The encoded protein is CASCEGGREQFF. The chain employs TRBV6-1 and TRBJ2-1, with D possibly called TRBD1 or TRBD2 (6 bases each). The CDR3 sequence is 12 residues long. Germline V gene sequence: CDR1 MNHNS, CDR2 SASEGT.

This chain connects TRBV5-4 to TRBJ1-4; D is ambiguous. Per the germline V gene, CDR1 is SGHNT and CDR2 is YYREEE (reference sequence). The CDR3 is made up of 14 amino acids. With 4 bases removed from V and 5 bases from J, the gap between germline ends came to 12 bases. The CDR3 DNA reads as TGTGCCAGCAGCCTATTGAGTTCGAATGAAAAACTGTTTTTT. Its protein product is CASSLLSSNEKLFF.